One and the same sample provided the 14 T cell receptor beta chains below, sequenced in a study of identical twins. TCRdb redid the calling of the 5' RACE reads with MiXCR, one entry per CDR3 protein. The sample has under 900,000 distinct CDR3 sequences; around 12% are singletons. These data also formed part of another study, on yellow fever vaccine responses in identical twins.

Material: PBMCs. The origin of the receptors is a woman younger than 35 in good health.

The sample holds many counts of this clonotype. The chain links TRBV12-3 or TRBV12-4 to TRBJ1-2; D gene ambiguous. V lost 5 bases, J lost 5 bases, and 9 bases lay in between. This CDR3 spans 12 amino acids. In DNA, the CDR3 is TGTGCCAGCAGTCCCTATATGTATGGCTACACCTTC. Translation gives CASSPYMYGYTF.

The chain joins TRBV4-2 to TRBJ2-1; the D gene is possibly TRBD2 (5 bases). The V and J ends lost 5 bases and 6 bases respectively, with 11 bases between them. The germline V gene has CDR1 LGHNA and CDR2 YNFKEQ. The CDR3 is 13 residues long. CDR3 sequence: CASSAGGTNEQFF. DNA of the CDR3: TGTGCCAGCAGCGCGGGCGGCACCAATGAGCAGTTCTTC.

The rearrangement joins TRBV20-1 to TRBJ2-5; a possible D gene is TRBD2 (5 bases). Germline CDR1 is DFQATT and CDR2 is SNEGSKA (reference sequence). V dropped 2 bases and J dropped 0 bases, with 10 bases sitting between them. This CDR3 is built from 14 residues. The CDR3 DNA reads TGCAGTGCTAGACCTACTAGGAACCAAGAGACCCAGTACTTC. It is translated as CSARPTRNQETQYF.

This clonotype was counted only a few times. This chain links TRBV7-2 with TRBJ2-5, with D maybe TRBD2 (5 bases). Germline-derived CDR1 and CDR2 are SGHTA and FQGNSA. The CDR3 is made up of 16 amino acids. V lost 5 bases, J lost 4 bases, and 20 bases lay in between. The CDR3 bases are TGTGCCAGCAGCCCTAGACTACCCCCAAATGGAGAGACCCAGTACTTC. Translation: CASSPRLPPNGETQYF. The full variable domain, completed using reference TRBV7-2 and TRBJ2-5, is GAGVSQSPSNKVTEKGKDVELRCDPISGHTALYWYRQSLGQGLEFLIYFQGNSAPDKSGLPSDRFSAERTGGSVSTLTIQRTQQEDSAVYLCASSPRLPPNGETQYFGPGTRLLVL.

CDR3 DNA sequence: TGTGCCACCAGCCACCACAGGAGGGACAATGAGCAGTTCTTC. It translates to CATSHHRRDNEQFF. V is TRBV24-1 and J is TRBJ2-1, with D possibly matching TRBD2 (6 bases). Germline V CDR1 and CDR2: KGHDR, SFDVKD. The CDR3 covers 14 residues. V gave up 7 bases and J gave up 5 bases, with 14 bases separating them.

The rearrangement links TRBV28 to TRBJ2-1; TRBD1 matches at 7 bases. The germline V gene has CDR1 MDHEN and CDR2 SYDVKM. The CDR3 sequence is 15 residues long. Unmatched junction bases numbered 7, after V lost 4 bases and J lost 4 bases. The CDR3 sequence: CASSSGQVVYNEQFF. The CDR3 DNA follows: TGTGCCAGCAGTTCCGGACAGGTTGTGTACAATGAGCAGTTCTTC.

This clonotype occurred a few times. This chain links TRBV4-2 with TRBJ2-2, with TRBD2 matching 13 bases. Trimming cost V 4 bases and J 5 bases; bases outside gene matches: 13. The CDR3 has 19 residues. CDR1 is LGHNA, CDR2 YNFKEQ, per germline. The CDR3 reads CASSPKLAGGLGGTGELFF. The CDR3, as DNA: TGTGCCAGCAGCCCAAAACTAGCGGGGGGGCTCGGGGGAACCGGGGAGCTGTTTTTT.

The table lists this clonotype with a few counts. The V and J genes are TRBV27 and TRBJ1-1; no firm D call. The V gene's germline CDR1 is MNHEY and CDR2 SMNVEV (reference sequence). The CDR3 has 13 residues. With 6 bases removed from V and 4 bases from J, the gap between germline ends came to 12 bases. The CDR3 DNA sequence: TGTGCCAGCAGCCGCCGGGAGGGCACTGAAGCTTTCTTT. This codes for CASSRREGTEAFF.

This clonotype occurred a few times. V and J are TRBV10-3 and TRBJ2-3, with a possible D match to TRBD1 (5 bases). The V and J ends lost 8 bases and 0 bases respectively, with 12 bases between them. The CDR3 covers 14 residues. Germline V gene lookup returns CDR1 ENHRY and CDR2 SYGVKD. In nucleotides, the CDR3 is TGTGCCATCCGACAGTATACTAGCACAGATACGCAGTATTTT. Protein sequence: CAIRQYTSTDTQYF.

This clonotype was counted ten times or more. The V call is TRBV6-5, the J call TRBJ2-6, with D perhaps being TRBD1 or TRBD2 (5 bases each). CDR3 size: 15 residues. V lost 0 bases, J lost 3 bases, and 6 bases lay in between. Germline lookup yields CDR1 MNHEY and CDR2 SVGAGI. In DNA form, the CDR3 reads TGTGCCAGCAGTTACTCGGGGGTTGGGGCCAACGTCCTGACTTTC. The encoded protein is CASSYSGVGANVLTF.

This clonotype was seen only a few times. This chain connects TRBV28 to TRBJ2-1; the D gene could be TRBD1 or TRBD2 (5 bases each). Germline CDR1 MDHEN, CDR2 SYDVKM. V was clipped by 5 bases and J by 0 bases, with 14 bases between them. The CDR3 spans 16 residues. Here the CDR3 reads CASSLGRWNSYNEQFF. DNA of the CDR3: TGTGCCAGCAGTCTGGGACGGTGGAACTCCTACAATGAGCAGTTCTTC.

The sample holds many counts of this clonotype. The chain joins TRBV24-1 to TRBJ2-1; 14 nucleotides match TRBD2. The CDR3 sequence is 20 residues long. Per germline, CDR1 KGHDR and CDR2 SFDVKD. After removal of 2 bases from V and 6 bases from J, the junction contained 14 bases not matched to a gene. CDR3 coding DNA: TGTGCCACCAGTGATTCGGGACTAGCGGGAGTTTGGACGCAGTTCAATGAGCAGTTCTTC. Its translation is CATSDSGLAGVWTQFNEQFF.

The chain joins TRBV20-1 to TRBJ2-1; TRBD2 might be the D (6 bases). CDR1 and CDR2 (germline): DFQATT, SNEGSKA (reference sequence). V was shortened by 3 bases and J by 7 bases, with 10 bases between the two germline ends. The CDR3 extends over 12 amino acids. CDR3 sequence reads: CSARSGVNEQFF. DNA of the CDR3: TGCAGTGCTAGGTCGGGAGTTAATGAGCAGTTCTTC.

The chain combines TRBV20-1 with TRBJ2-3; 11 bases fit TRBD2. This CDR3 contains 16 residues. Germline V gene data show CDR1 as DFQATT and CDR2 as SNEGSKA (reference sequence). The V gene end was trimmed by 3 bases and the J gene end by 2 bases; junction bases not matched to a gene: 7. The CDR3 DNA reads TGCAGTGCTAGGAGACTAGCGGGACAATACACAGATACGCAGTATTTT. It is translated as CSARRLAGQYTDTQYF.